This T cell receptor beta chain was captured by sequencing in a study of metastatic and nonmetastatic thyroid tumors. TCRdb re-called the PCR reads via MiXCR. The sample consists of tens of thousands of clones, 20% to 30% of them appearing once. Trimming left V 0 bases short and J 4 bases short, with 13 bases between. CDR3 size: 15 residues. Per germline, CDR1 SGDLS and CDR2 YYNGEE. Nobody among the patients had been given any treatment before thyroid surgery. The sample comprised blood. This clonotype was obtained from a female donor with papillary thyroid cancer or a benign thyroid nodule (not recorded which). Some clones in this sample may be carry-over from other donors' samples. The chain recombines TRBV9 with TRBJ1-2; weak D call: TRBD1 (5 bases). The CDR3 DNA reads as TGTGCCAGCAGCGTAGGGGGCCAGACGAGCTATGGCTACACCTTC. This translates into CASSVGGQTSYGYTF.